This T cell receptor beta chain originates from a study of T-cell memory formation after mild COVID-19. In germline, CDR1 is SGHTA, CDR2 FQGNSA. This CDR3 is 16 amino acids long. Unmatched junction bases numbered 8, after V lost 3 bases and J lost 4 bases. From the 5' RACE reads, TCRdb called clonotypes with MiXCR, one entry per CDR3 protein. This sample carries hundreds of thousands of distinct CDR3 sequences, roughly 16% of them seen once, and the ten largest clones take roughly 24%. This clonotype was found a few times. This TCR was sampled from a man between 18 and 35 years old who had mild COVID-19 (a few samples of this study predate the infection). Cell type and time point are not known. The sequenced sample was PBMCs or a T cell subset sorted from them (not recorded which). The chain is built from TRBV7-2 and TRBJ2-2, with 7 bases matching TRBD1. The CDR3 spells CASSFLTGSRTGELFF. CDR3 sequence (DNA): TGTGCCAGCAGCTTTTTGACAGGGAGCCGCACCGGGGAGCTGTTTTTT.